This T cell receptor beta chain was sequenced in a study of T cells in Graves' hyperthyroidism and ophthalmopathy. Study-level findings and limits: Appearing also in blood were most of the thyroid clonotypes expanded above 0.001.

The PBMCs studied were ones that came from 10 ml fresh peripheral blood. Template material for amplifying TCR beta CDR3 regions consisted of RNA transcripts. The primer set for the first-round RT-PCR of the TCR CDR3 was HTBI. MiXCR was run by TCRdb on the multiplex PCR reads, yielding one entry per CDR3 protein. This sample has more than 500,000 distinct CDR3 sequences, with roughly 16% found just once. A remark on this clonotype: Its antigen is as yet unknown.

V gave up 0 bases and J gave up 4 bases, with 8 bases separating them. The CDR3 covers 14 residues. Germline CDR1 and CDR2: SGDLS and YYNGEE. This receptor was identified in a woman aged 25 to 39 with Graves' ophthalmopathy. Sequenced input: blood. The chain uses TRBV9 and TRBJ2-1, with D perhaps matching TRBD1 or TRBD2 (5 bases each). The CDR3 DNA reads TGTGCCAGCAGCGTAGAGGGGAGTTACAATGAGCAGTTCTTC. Its protein product is CASSVEGSYNEQFF.